This T cell receptor (beta chain) was obtained from a study of cytomegalovirus exposure and HLA in healthy donors. Study observations and caveats: Judged likely to be a sequencing artifact was a cluster of highly shared sequence variants. The dataset shows that most TCR sequences were rare, while some public TCRs occurred in many donors. In terms of immune exposure information, only CMV serostatus was available. Apparent HLA restriction characterized most CMV-associated TCR beta chains in a later analysis.

The V gene lost 6 bases and the J gene lost 4 bases, with 18 bases spanning the gap. The length of the CDR3 is 15 residues. Per germline, CDR1 SGHVS and CDR2 FQNEAQ. In regard to this clone: The antigen is undetermined.

60 Vbeta and 13 Jbeta primers were used in PCR. The repertoire was sequenced with immunoSEQ multiplex PCR; TCRdb's copy has only in-frame clones and lacks some. The sample lists approximately 96,000 clones, about 74% occurring once. The clonotype comes from a male donor in good health and CMV-seronegative. Sequencing was done on a sample of PBMCs. V and J are TRBV7-8 and TRBJ1-1; maybe TRBD1 (5 bases). CDR3 in DNA: TGTGCCAGCAGGTCGAAAGGGGTGATGGGCACTGAAGCTTTCTTT. It codes for CASRSKGVMGTEAFF.